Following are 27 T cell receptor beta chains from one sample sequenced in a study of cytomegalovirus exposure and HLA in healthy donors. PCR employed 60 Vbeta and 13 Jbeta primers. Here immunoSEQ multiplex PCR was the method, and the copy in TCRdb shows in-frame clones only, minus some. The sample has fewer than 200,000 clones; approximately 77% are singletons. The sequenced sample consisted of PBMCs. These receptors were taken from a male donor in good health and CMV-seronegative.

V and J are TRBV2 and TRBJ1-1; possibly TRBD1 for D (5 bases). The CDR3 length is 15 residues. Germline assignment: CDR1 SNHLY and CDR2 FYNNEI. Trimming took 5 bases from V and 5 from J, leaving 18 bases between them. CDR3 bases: TGTGCCAGCAGTAAGAGTAGGGGAGGAGGGACTGAAGCTTTCTTT. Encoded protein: CASSKSRGGGTEAFF.

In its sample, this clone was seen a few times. This chain's CDR3 is CASSFDRGPTDTQYF. The DNA for the CDR3 is TGTGCCAGCAGCTTCGACAGGGGACCCACAGATACGCAGTATTTT. The chain joins TRBV11-3 to TRBJ2-3; TRBD1 aligns across 8 bases. Germline CDR1 reads SGHNT; CDR2 reads YENEEA. Trimming at V came to 3 bases and at J to 2 bases, leaving 4 bases not matched to a gene. This CDR3 comprises 15 residues.

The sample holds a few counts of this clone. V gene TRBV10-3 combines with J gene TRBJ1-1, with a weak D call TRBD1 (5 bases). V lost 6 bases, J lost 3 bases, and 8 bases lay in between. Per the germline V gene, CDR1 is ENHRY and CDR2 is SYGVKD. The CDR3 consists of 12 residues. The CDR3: CAIRGGDTEAFF. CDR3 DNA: TGTGCCATCAGGGGGGGGGACACTGAAGCTTTCTTT.

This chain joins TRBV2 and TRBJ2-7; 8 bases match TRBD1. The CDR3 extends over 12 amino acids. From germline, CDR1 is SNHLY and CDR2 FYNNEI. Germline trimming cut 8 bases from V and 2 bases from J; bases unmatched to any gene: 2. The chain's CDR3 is CASRQGTYEQYF. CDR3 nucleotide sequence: TGTGCCAGCCGACAGGGGACCTACGAGCAGTACTTC.

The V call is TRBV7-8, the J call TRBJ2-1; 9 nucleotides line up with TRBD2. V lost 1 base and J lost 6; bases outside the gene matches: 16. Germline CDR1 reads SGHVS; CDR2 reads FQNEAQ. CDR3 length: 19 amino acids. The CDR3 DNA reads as TGTGCCAGCAGCTTAGTTCTACCTAGTGCGGGAGGGCCAAGCAATGAGCAGTTCTTC. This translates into CASSLVLPSAGGPSNEQFF.

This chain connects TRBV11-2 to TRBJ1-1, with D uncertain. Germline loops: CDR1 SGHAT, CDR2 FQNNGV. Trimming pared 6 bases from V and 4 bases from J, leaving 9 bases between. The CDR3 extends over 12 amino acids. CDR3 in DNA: TGTGCCAGCAGATATACAGCCACTGAAGCTTTCTTT. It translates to CASRYTATEAFF. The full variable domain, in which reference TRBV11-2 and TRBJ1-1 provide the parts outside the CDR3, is EAGVAQSPRYKIIEKRQSVAFWCNPISGHATLYWYQQILGQGPKLLIQFQNNGVVDDSQLPKDRFSAERLKGVDSTLKIQPAKLEDSAVYLCASRYTATEAFFGQGTRLTVV.

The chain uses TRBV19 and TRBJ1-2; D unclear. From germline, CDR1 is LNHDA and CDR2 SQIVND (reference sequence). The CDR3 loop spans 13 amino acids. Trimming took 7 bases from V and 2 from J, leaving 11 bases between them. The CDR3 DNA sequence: TGTGCCAGTATGGAGACCCCGAACTATGGCTACACCTTC. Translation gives CASMETPNYGYTF.

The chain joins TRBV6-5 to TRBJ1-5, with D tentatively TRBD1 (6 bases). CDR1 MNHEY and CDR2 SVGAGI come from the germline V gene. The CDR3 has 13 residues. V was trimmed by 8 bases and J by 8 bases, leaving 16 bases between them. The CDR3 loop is CASGEQGWEPQHF. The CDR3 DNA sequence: TGTGCCAGCGGTGAACAGGGTTGGGAGCCCCAGCATTTT.

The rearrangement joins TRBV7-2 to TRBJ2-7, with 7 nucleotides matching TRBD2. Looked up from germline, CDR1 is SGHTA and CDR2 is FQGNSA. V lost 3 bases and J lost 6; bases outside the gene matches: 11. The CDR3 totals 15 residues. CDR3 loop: CASSLGGAGEGEQYF. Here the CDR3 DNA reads TGTGCCAGCAGCTTGGGAGGCGCGGGAGAAGGCGAGCAGTACTTC.

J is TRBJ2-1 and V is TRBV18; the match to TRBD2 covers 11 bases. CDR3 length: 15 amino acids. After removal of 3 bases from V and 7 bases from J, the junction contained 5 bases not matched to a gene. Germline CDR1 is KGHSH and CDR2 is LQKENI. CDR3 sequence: CASSPGLAGHNEQFF. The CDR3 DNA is TGTGCCAGCTCACCCGGACTAGCGGGCCATAATGAGCAGTTCTTC.

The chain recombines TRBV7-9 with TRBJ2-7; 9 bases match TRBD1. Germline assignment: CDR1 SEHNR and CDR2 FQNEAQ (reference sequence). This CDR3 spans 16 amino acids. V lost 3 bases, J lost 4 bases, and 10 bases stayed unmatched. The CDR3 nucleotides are TGTGCCAGCAGCTTCACACCGGGACAGGGTCCATACGAGCAGTACTTC. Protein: CASSFTPGQGPYEQYF.

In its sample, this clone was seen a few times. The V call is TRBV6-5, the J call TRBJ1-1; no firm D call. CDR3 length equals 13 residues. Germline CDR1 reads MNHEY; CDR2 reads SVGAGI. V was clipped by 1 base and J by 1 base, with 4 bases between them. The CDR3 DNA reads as TGTGCCAGCAGTTACTTCGGGAACACTGAAGCTTTCTTT. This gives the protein CASSYFGNTEAFF.

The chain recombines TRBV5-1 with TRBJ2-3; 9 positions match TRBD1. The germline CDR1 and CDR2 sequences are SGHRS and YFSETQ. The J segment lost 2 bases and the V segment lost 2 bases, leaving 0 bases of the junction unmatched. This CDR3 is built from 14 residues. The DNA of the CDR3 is TGCGCCAGCAGCTTACAGGGGGCCACAGATACGCAGTATTTT. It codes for CASSLQGATDTQYF.

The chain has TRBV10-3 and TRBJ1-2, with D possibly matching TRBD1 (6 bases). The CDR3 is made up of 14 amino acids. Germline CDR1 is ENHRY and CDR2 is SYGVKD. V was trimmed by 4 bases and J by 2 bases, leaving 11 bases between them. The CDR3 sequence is CAISGRGGNYGYTF. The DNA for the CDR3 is TGTGCCATCAGTGGAAGGGGGGGAAACTATGGCTACACCTTC.

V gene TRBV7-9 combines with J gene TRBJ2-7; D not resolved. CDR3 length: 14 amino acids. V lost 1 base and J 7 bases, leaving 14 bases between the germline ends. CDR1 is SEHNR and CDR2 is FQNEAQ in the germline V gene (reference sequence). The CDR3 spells CASSLGGSAVEQYF. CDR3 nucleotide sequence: TGTGCCAGCAGCTTAGGTGGTTCGGCGGTGGAGCAGTACTTC. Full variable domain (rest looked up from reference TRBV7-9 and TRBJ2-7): DTGVSQNPRHKITKRGQNVTFRCDPISEHNRLYWYRQTLGQGPEFLTYFQNEAQLEKSRLLSDRFSAERPKGSFSTLEIQRTEQGDSAMYLCASSLGGSAVEQYFGPGTRLTVT.

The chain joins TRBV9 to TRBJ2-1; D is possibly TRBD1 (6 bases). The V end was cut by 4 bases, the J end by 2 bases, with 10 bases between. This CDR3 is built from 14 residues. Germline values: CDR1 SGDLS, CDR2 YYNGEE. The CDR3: CASSIGDTYNEQFF. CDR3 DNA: TGTGCCAGCAGCATTGGGGACACCTACAATGAGCAGTTCTTC.

The CDR3 bases are TGTGCCAGCAGTGAAGACATGCATGCTTTCTTT. This sequence encodes CASSEDMHAFF. The chain uses TRBV2 and TRBJ1-1; D gene ambiguous. The CDR3 contains 11 residues. Trimming removed 1 base at V and 11 bases at J, with 8 bases between. CDR1 is SNHLY, CDR2 FYNNEI, per germline.

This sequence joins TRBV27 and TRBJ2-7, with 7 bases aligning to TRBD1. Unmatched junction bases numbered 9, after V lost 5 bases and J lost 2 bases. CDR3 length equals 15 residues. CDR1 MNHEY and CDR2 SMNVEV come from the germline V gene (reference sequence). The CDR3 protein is CASSTWGTVTYEQYF. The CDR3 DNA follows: TGTGCCAGCAGTACCTGGGGGACAGTTACCTACGAGCAGTACTTC.

The CDR3 spells CASSFPSSGGSSYNEQFF. CDR3 sequence (DNA): TGTGCCAGCAGCTTTCCATCTAGCGGAGGCAGCTCCTACAATGAGCAGTTCTTC. The J gene is TRBJ2-1, the V gene TRBV7-2; TRBD2 aligns across 7 bases. Germline V CDR1 and CDR2: SGHTA, FQGNSA. This CDR3 comprises 18 residues. V gave up 3 bases and J gave up 0 bases; unmatched junction bases: 11. Together with reference TRBV7-2 and TRBJ2-1, the CDR3 gives the full variable domain: GAGVSQSPSNKVTEKGKDVELRCDPISGHTALYWYRQSLGQGLEFLIYFQGNSAPDKSGLPSDRFSAERTGGSVSTLTIQRTQQEDSAVYLCASSFPSSGGSSYNEQFFGPGTRLTVL.

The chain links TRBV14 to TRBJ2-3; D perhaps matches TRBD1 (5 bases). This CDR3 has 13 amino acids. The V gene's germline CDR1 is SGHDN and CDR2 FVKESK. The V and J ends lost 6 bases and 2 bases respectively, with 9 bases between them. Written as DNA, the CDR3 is TGTGCCAGCAGTCGACAGAACACAGATACGCAGTATTTT. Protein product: CASSRQNTDTQYF.

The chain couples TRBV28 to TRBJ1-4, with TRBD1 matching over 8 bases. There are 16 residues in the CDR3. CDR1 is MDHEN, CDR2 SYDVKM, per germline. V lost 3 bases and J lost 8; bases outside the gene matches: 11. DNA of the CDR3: TGTGCCAGCAGTTTGGGGACGGACAGGGTAACGGAAAAACTGTTTTTT. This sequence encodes CASSLGTDRVTEKLFF.

The CDR3 nucleotides are TGTGCCAGCAGCCCCCCAGGGGGAGATACGCAGTATTTT. The encoded protein is CASSPPGGDTQYF. The J gene is TRBJ2-3, the V gene TRBV11-3; TRBD1 agrees at 7 bases. CDR1 is SGHNT, CDR2 YENEEA, per germline. The CDR3 totals 13 residues. V lost 5 bases, J lost 5 bases, and 4 bases stayed unmatched.

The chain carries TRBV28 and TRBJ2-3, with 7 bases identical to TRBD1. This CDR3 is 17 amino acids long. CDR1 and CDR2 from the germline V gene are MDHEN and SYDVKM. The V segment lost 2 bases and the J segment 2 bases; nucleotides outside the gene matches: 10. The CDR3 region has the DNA TGTGCCAGCAGTTTAGTAACAGGGGCTGGGCCCACAGATACGCAGTATTTT. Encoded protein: CASSLVTGAGPTDTQYF.

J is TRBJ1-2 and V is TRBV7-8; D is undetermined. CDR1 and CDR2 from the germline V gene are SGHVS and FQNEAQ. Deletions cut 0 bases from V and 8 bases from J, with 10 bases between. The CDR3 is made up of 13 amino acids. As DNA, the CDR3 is TGTGCCAGCAGCTTAGCGCGGAGTTCCGGCTACACCTTC. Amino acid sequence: CASSLARSSGYTF. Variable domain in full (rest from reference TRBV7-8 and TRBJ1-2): GAGVSQSPRYKVAKRGQDVALRCDPISGHVSLFWYQQALGQGPEFLTYFQNEAQLDKSGLPSDRFFAERPEGSVSTLKIQRTQQEDSAVYLCASSLARSSGYTFGSGTRLTVV.

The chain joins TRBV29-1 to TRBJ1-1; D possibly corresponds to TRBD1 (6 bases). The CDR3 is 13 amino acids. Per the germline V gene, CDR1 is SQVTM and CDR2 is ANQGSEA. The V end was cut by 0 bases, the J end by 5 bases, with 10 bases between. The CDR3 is CSVEEAQGTEAFF. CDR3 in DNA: TGCAGCGTTGAAGAAGCACAGGGTACTGAAGCTTTCTTT. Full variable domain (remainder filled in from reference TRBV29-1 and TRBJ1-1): SAVISQKPSRDICQRGTSLTIQCQVDSQVTMMFWYRQQPGQSLTLIATANQGSEATYESGFVIDKFPISRPNLTFSTLTVSNMSPEDSSIYLCSVEEAQGTEAFFGQGTRLTVV.

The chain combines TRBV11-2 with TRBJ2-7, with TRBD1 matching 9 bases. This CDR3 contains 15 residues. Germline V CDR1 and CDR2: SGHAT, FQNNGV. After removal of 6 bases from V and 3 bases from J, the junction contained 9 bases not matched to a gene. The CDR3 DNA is TGTGCCAGCAGGGACGCGAGGACAGGGGACTACGAGCAGTACTTC. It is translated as CASRDARTGDYEQYF.

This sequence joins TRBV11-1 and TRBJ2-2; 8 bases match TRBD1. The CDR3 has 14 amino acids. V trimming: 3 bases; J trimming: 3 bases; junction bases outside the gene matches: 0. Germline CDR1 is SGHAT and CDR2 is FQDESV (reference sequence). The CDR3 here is CASSLDRDTGELFF. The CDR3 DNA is TGTGCCAGCAGCTTGGACAGGGACACCGGGGAGCTGTTTTTT.